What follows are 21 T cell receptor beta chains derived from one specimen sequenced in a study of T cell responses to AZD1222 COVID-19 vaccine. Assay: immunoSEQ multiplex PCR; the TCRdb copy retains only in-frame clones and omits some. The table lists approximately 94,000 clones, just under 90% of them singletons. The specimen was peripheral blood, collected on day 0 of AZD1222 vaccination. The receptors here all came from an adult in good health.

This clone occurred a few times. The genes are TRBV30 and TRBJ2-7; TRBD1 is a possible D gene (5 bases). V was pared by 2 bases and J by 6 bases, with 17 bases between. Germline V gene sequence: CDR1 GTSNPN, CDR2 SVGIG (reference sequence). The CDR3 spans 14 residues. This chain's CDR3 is CAWSPQATWAEQYF. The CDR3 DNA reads TGTGCCTGGAGTCCACAGGCAACTTGGGCCGAGCAGTACTTC.

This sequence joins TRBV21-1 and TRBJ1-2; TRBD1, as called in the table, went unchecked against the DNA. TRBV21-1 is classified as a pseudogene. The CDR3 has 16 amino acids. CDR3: CASSTSGWGQGYGYTF. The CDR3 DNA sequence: TGTGCCAGCAGCACCTCGGGTTGGGGGCAAGGCTATGGCTACACCTTC.

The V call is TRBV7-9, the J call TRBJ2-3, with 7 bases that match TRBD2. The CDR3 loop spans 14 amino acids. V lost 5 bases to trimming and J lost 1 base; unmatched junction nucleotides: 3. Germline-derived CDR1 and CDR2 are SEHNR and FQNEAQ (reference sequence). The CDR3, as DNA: TGTGCCAGCAGCATACGGGGGGGCACAGATACGCAGTATTTT. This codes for CASSIRGGTDTQYF.

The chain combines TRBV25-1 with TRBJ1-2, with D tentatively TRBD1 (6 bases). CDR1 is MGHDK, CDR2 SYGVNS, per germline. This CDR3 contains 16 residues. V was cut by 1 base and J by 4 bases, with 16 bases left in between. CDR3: CASSELGTSVSYGYTF. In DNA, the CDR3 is TGTGCCAGCAGTGAATTAGGGACATCGGTTAGCTATGGCTACACCTTC.

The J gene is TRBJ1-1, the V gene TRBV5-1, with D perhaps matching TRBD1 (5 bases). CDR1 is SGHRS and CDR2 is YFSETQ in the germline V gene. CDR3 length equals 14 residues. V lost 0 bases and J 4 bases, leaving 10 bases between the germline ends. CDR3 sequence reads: CASSLEGSGTEAFF. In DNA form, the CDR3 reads TGCGCCAGCAGCTTGGAGGGGTCAGGCACTGAAGCTTTCTTT.

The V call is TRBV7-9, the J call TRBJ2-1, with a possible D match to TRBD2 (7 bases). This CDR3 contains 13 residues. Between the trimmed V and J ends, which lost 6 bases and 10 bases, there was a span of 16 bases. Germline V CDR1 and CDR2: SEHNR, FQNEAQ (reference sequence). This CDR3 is CASRAGHWGEQFF. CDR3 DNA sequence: TGTGCCAGCAGAGCGGGACACTGGGGGGAGCAGTTCTTC.

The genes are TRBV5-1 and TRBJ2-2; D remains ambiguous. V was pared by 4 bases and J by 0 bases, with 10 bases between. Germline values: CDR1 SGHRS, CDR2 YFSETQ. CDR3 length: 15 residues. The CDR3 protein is CASSPLASNTGELFF. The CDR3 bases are TGCGCCAGCAGCCCCTTGGCGTCGAACACCGGGGAGCTGTTTTTT.

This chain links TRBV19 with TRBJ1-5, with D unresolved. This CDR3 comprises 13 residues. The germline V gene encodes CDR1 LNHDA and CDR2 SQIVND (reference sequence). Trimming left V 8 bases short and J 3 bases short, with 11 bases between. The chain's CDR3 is CASSVDYNQPQHF. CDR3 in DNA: TGTGCCAGTTCGGTGGATTACAATCAGCCCCAGCATTTT. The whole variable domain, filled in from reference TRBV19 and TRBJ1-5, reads DGGITQSPKYLFRKEGQNVTLSCEQNLNHDAMYWYRQDPGQGLRLIYYSQIVNDFQKGDIAEGYSVSREKKESFPLTVTSAQKNPTAFYLCASSVDYNQPQHFGDGTRLSIL.

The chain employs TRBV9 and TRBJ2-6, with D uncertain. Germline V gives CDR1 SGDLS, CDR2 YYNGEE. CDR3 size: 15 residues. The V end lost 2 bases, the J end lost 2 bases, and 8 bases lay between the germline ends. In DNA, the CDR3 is TGTGCCAGCAGCGTTTCCCGTGCTGGGGCCAACGTCCTGACTTTC. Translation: CASSVSRAGANVLTF.

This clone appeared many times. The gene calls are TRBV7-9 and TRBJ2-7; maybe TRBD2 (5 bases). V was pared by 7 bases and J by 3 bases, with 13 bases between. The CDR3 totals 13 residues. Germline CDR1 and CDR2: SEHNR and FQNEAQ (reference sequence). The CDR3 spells CASTAGEIYEQYF. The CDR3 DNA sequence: TGTGCCAGCACCGCCGGGGAAATCTACGAGCAGTACTTC.

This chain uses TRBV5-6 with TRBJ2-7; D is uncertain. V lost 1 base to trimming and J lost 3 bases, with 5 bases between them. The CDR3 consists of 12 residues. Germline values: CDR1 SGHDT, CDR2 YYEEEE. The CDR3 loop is CASSLTDYEQYF. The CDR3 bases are TGTGCCAGCAGCTTGACGGACTACGAGCAGTACTTC.

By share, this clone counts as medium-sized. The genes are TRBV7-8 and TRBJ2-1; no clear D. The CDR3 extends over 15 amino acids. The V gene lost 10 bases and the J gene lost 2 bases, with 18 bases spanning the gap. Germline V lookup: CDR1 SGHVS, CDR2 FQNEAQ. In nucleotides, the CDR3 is TGTGCCACCATCCCTGCCGAAAGGCCCTACAATGAGCAGTTCTTC. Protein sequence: CATIPAERPYNEQFF.

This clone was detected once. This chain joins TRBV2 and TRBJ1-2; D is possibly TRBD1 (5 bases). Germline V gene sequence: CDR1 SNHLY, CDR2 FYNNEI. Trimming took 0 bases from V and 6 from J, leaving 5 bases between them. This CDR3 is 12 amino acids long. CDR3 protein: CASSEAGDGYTF. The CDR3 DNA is TGTGCCAGCAGTGAAGCGGGGGATGGCTACACCTTC.

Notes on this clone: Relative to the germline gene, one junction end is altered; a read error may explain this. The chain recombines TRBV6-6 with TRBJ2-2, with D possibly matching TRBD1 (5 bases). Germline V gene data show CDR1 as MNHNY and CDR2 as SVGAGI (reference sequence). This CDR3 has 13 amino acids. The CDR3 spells CASRYSGYGELFF. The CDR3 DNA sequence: TGTGCCAGCAGATACTCAGGGTACGGGGAGCTGTTTTTT.

The CDR3: CATSAGTGRIGNEQFF. The CDR3 nucleotides read TGTGCCACCAGTGCGGGTACCGGGAGAATCGGCAATGAGCAGTTCTTC. The rearrangement uses TRBV24-1 and TRBJ2-1, with a tentative D call TRBD2 (6 bases). The germline V and J ends were trimmed by 5 bases and 6 bases, with 19 bases remaining between them. Germline-derived CDR1 and CDR2 are KGHDR and SFDVKD. This CDR3 contains 16 residues.

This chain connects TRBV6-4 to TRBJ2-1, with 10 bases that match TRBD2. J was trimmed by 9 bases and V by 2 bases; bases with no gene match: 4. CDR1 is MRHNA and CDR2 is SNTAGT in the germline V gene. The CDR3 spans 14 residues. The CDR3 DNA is TGTGCCAGCAGTGACCAACCTAGCGGGAGTGAGCAGTTCTTC. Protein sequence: CASSDQPSGSEQFF.

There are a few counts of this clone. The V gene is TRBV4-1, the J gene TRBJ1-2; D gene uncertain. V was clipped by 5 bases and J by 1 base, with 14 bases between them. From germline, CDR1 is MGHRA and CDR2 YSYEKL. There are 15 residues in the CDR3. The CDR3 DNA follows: TGCGCCAGCAGCTCCGGCCCGGATTATAACTATGGCTACACCTTC. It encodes CASSSGPDYNYGYTF.

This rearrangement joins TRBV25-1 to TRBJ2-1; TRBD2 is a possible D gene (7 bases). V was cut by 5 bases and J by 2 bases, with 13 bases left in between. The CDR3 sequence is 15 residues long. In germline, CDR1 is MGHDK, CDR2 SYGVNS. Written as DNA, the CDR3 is TGTGCCAGCAGTCGGGGGCGGGGGCCCTACAATGAGCAGTTCTTC. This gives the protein CASSRGRGPYNEQFF.

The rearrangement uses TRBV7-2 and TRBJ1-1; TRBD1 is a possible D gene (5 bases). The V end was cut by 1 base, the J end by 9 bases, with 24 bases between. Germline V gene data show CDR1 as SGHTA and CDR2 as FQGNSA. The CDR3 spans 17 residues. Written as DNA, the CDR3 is TGTGCCAGCAGCTTAGGCCAGGGCTATCAATCCCCCTCAAAAGCTTTCTTT. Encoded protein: CASSLGQGYQSPSKAFF.

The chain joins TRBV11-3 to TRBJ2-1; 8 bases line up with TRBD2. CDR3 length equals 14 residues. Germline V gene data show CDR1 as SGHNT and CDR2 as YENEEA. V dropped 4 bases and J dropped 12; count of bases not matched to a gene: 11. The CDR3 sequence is CASSSRAERELQFF. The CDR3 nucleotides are TGTGCCAGCAGCTCAAGGGCCGAGCGGGAGTTGCAGTTCTTC.

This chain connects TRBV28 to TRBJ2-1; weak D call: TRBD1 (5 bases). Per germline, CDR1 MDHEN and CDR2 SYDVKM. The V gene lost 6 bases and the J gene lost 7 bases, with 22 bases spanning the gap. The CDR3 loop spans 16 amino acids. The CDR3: CASRSSRGSRMNEQFF. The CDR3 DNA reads TGTGCCAGCAGGTCTTCTAGGGGATCAAGGATGAATGAGCAGTTCTTC.